The rows below give T cell receptor beta chains drawn from one sample of a study of T-cell memory formation after mild COVID-19. A single record per CDR3 protein comes from TCRdb applying MiXCR to the 5' RACE reads. The table records about half a million distinct CDR3 sequences, 18% of them present only once. The specimen sequenced was PBMCs or a T cell subset sorted from them (not recorded which). The receptor source for this set is an adult woman who had mild COVID-19 (a few samples of this study predate the infection). Cell type and time point are not known. The CDR3 runs from the conserved cysteine through the conserved F or W. Not every row has a clone size; where given, it reads once, few, many or a size class.

clone size,V gene,J gene,CDR3 protein
few,TRBV20-1,TRBJ2-1,CSARGRTSGYNEQFF
few,TRBV5-4,TRBJ2-7,CASSWDGGSYEQYF
few,TRBV24-1,TRBJ2-1,CATSDYVRGEQFF
few,TRBV30,TRBJ1-2,CAWSGGVYGYTF
.,TRBV7-2,TRBJ2-5,CASSFDGRQETQYF
few,TRBV11-3,TRBJ2-3,CASSHRHSGADTQYF
.,TRBV12-3/TRBV12-4,TRBJ2-2,CASSYDSTGELFF
.,TRBV12-3/TRBV12-4,TRBJ1-5,CASSRERGQPQHF
few,TRBV6-1,TRBJ2-7,CASILFRWRSYEQYF
.,TRBV7-3,TRBJ1-1,CASSLLENTEAFF
few,TRBV30,TRBJ1-5,CAWSERQGAIQPQHF
.,TRBV12-3/TRBV12-4,TRBJ2-2,CATKGRSGTGELFF
few,TRBV4-1,TRBJ2-3,CASARTVSTDTQYF
.,TRBV3-1,TRBJ1-1,CASSRGGSEAFF
.,TRBV4-2,TRBJ2-7,CASSRPNEGGSKYF
.,TRBV24-1,TRBJ2-1,CATSDRQGRSYNEQFF
few,TRBV11-2,TRBJ2-3,CASSLGSTQYF
.,TRBV5-1,TRBJ2-1,CASSYGDNEQFF
.,TRBV14,TRBJ1-1,CASRPDLGAEAFF
few,TRBV12-3/TRBV12-4,TRBJ1-6,CASSSRTLTSPLHF
few,TRBV5-1,TRBJ2-1,CASSLVSAGVSEQFF
many,TRBV25-1,TRBJ2-2,CASSALGGNTGELFF
many,TRBV24-1,TRBJ2-2,CATSDPSLSNTGELFF
.,TRBV6-1,TRBJ2-5,CASSKGTGRETQYF
medium-sized,TRBV6-1,TRBJ2-2,CASSERGGANTGELFF
.,TRBV13,TRBJ2-1,CASRPRGRGNEQFF
.,TRBV4-1,TRBJ1-4,CASSPPGPLNEKLFF
.,TRBV24-1,TRBJ2-5,CATSDFGAGEGETQYF
few,TRBV20-1,TRBJ2-1,CSARDPGGLSYNEQFF
.,TRBV6-5,TRBJ2-7,CASSYRTTGIYEQYF
many,TRBV24-1,TRBJ1-1,CATSDHRGLRTEAFF
.,TRBV7-6,TRBJ2-1,CASSFRGIDEQFF
.,TRBV27,TRBJ2-7,CASRLDRASYEQYF
many,TRBV4-1,TRBJ2-7,CASSQDSLGTSGVYEQYF
.,TRBV4-1,TRBJ2-1,CASSSIGRRDGRGEQFF
.,TRBV18,TRBJ2-7,CASSPRLGDGAYEQYF
few,TRBV6-2/TRBV6-3,TRBJ2-7,CASSYSPFYRDRISYEQYF
many,TRBV20-1,TRBJ1-6,CSASRNRGRDSPLHF